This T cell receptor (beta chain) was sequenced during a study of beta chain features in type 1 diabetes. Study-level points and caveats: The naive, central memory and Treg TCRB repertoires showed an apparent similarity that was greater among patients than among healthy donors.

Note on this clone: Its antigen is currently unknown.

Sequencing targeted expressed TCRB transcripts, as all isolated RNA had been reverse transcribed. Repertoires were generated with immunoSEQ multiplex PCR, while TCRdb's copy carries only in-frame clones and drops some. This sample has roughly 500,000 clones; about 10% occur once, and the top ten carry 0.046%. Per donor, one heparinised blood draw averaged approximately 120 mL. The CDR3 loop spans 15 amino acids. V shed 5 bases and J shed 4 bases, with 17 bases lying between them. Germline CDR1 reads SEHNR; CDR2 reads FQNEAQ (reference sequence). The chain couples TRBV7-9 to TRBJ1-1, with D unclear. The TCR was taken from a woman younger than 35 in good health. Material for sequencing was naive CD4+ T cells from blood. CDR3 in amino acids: CASSPPFTVGTEAFF. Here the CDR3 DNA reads TGTGCCAGCAGCCCCCCTTTTACAGTGGGCACTGAAGCTTTCTTT.